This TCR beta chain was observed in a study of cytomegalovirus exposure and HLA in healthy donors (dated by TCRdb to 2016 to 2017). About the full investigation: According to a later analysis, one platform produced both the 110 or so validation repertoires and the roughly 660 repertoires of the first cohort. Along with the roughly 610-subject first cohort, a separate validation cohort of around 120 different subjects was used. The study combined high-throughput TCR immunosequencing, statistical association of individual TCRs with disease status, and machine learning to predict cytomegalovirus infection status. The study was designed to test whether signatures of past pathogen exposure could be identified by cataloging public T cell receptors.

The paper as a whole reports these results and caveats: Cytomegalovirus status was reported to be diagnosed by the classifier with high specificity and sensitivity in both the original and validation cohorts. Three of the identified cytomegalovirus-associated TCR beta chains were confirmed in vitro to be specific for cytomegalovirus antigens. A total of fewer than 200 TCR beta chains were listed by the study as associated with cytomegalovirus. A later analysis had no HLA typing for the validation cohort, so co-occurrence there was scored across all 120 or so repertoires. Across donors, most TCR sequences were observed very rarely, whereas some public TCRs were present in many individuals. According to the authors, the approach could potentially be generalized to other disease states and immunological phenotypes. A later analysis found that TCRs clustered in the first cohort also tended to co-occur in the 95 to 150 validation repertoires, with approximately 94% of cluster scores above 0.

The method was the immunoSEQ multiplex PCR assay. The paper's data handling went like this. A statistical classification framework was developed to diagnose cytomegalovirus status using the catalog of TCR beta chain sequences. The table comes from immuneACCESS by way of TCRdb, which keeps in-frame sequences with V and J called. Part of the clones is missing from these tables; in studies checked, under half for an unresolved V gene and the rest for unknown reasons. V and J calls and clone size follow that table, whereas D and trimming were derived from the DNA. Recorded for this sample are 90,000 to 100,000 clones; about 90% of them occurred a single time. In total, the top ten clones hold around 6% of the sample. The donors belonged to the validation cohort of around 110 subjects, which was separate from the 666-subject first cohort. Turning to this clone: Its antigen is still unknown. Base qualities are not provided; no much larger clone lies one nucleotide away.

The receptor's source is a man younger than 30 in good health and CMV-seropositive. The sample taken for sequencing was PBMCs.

The DNA sequence is given as TGTGCCAGCTCACCCGGGACAGACAATGAGCAGTTCTTC. It codes for CASSPGTDNEQFF. The rearranged segments are TRBV18 and TRBJ2-1, and 7 junctional nucleotides match TRBD1. As encoded in the germline V gene, CDR1 is KGHSH while CDR2 is LQKENI. The CDR3 contains 13 residues, cysteine and phenylalanine counted. CDR3 DNA is the only sequence kept; it has 39 bases, read in frame from the first base. Trimmed from V: 3 bases; trimmed from J: 5 bases; junction bases lacking a gene match: 1. The entire variable domain, with the stretches around the CDR3 drawn from the reference TRBV18 and TRBJ2-1 proteins, is NAGVMQNPRHLVRRRGQEARLRCSPMKGHSHVYWYRQLPEEGLKFMVYLQKENIIDESGMPKERFSAEFPKEGPSILRIQQVVRGDSAAYFCASSPGTDNEQFFGPGTRLTVL.